These 31 T cell receptor beta chains were all obtained from the same sample, sequenced in a study of blood T cell repertoires in COVID-19. Sequenced by immunoSEQ multiplex PCR; TCRdb stores in-frame clones only, minus some. The sample shows about 220,000 clones, around 87% of them seen only once. Sequenced material: peripheral blood. The receptors stem from a woman aged 30 to 39 who had recovered from COVID-19.

The rearrangement links TRBV5-5 to TRBJ1-2; D remains ambiguous. The CDR3 extends over 15 amino acids. Trimming stripped 0 bases from V and 4 bases from J, with 13 bases between. The germline V gene encodes CDR1 SGHKS and CDR2 YYEKEE (reference sequence). The CDR3 DNA sequence: TGTGCCAGCAGCTTGGGACTCACGGTTGTCTATGGCTACACCTTC. Encoded protein: CASSLGLTVVYGYTF.

CDR3 nucleotide sequence: TGTGCCAGCTCTCCCGGTGAGGAGGAGACCCAGTACTTC. It specifies CASSPGEEETQYF. The chain carries TRBV3-1 (or the pseudogene TRBV3-2) and TRBJ2-5; D is unclear. The CDR3 contains 13 residues. Germline CDR1 is LGHDT and CDR2 is YNNKEL (reference sequence). V lost 8 bases and J 5 bases, leaving 15 bases between the germline ends.

This chain connects TRBV29-1 to TRBJ2-7, with TRBD2 as a possible D gene (5 bases). From germline, CDR1 is SQVTM and CDR2 ANQGSEA. This CDR3 spans 12 amino acids. V was pared by 6 bases and J by 2 bases, with 11 bases between. The CDR3 here is CSVRLGAYEQYF. The DNA of the CDR3 is TGCAGCGTCCGCCTCGGGGCCTACGAGCAGTACTTC.

The J gene is TRBJ2-7, the V gene TRBV18; 8 nucleotides align to TRBD1. This CDR3 is 17 amino acids long. Unmatched junction bases numbered 18, after V lost 6 bases and J lost 5 bases. In germline, CDR1 is KGHSH, CDR2 LQKENI. The CDR3 bases are TGTGCCAGCTCCCTAGTCCCTTCAGGACAGGGACCCCACGAGCAGTACTTC. Its translation is CASSLVPSGQGPHEQYF.

CDR3 in DNA: TGTGCCAGTAGTCCTCGACAGGGGAGCACTGAAGCTTTCTTT. This gives the protein CASSPRQGSTEAFF. V and J are TRBV19 and TRBJ1-1; 8 bases agree with TRBD1. Per the germline V gene, CDR1 is LNHDA and CDR2 is SQIVND (reference sequence). This CDR3 comprises 14 residues. J gave up 4 bases and V 5 bases, and 6 bases lay outside the gene matches.

CDR3 protein: CASSLAPGDYGYTF. CDR3 DNA sequence: TGTGCCAGCAGCTTAGCGCCGGGGGACTATGGCTACACCTTC. This chain uses TRBV11-1 with TRBJ1-2; perhaps TRBD1 as D (5 bases). Germline V gene lookup returns CDR1 SGHAT and CDR2 FQDESV (reference sequence). The CDR3 runs 14 residues. Trimming took off 0 bases at V and 3 bases at J, with 8 bases between the two ends.

V gene TRBV6-5 combines with J gene TRBJ2-3; 8 bases line up with TRBD2. With 4 bases clipped from V and 4 bases from J, the junction kept 4 bases outside the gene matches. The germline gives CDR1 MNHEY, CDR2 SVGAGI. The CDR3 has 14 residues. This CDR3 is CASSLSGGPDTQYF. The CDR3 DNA is TGTGCCAGCAGTTTATCGGGGGGGCCAGATACGCAGTATTTT.

This clone was observed a handful of times. The rearrangement links TRBV11-2 to TRBJ2-2; TRBD1 aligns across 10 bases. The CDR3 has 16 amino acids. J gave up 6 bases and V 3 bases, and 7 bases lay outside the gene matches. Per the germline V gene, CDR1 is SGHAT and CDR2 is FQNNGV. CDR3 DNA sequence: TGTGCCAGCAGCTTCAGACAGGGGGCTTTATCCGGGGAGCTGTTTTTT. Translating gives CASSFRQGALSGELFF.

This CDR3 is CASRQGDGNNEQFF. DNA of the CDR3: TGTGCCAGCAGGCAGGGGGACGGTAACAATGAGCAGTTCTTC. The V call is TRBV9, the J call TRBJ2-1, with 7 positions matching TRBD1. CDR1 SGDLS and CDR2 YYNGEE come from the germline V gene. Trimming removed 5 bases from V and 5 bases from J; junction bases left unmatched: 7. This CDR3 has 14 amino acids. The whole variable domain, remainder taken from reference TRBV9 and TRBJ2-1, is DSGVTQTPKHLITATGQRVTLRCSPRSGDLSVYWYQQSLDQGLQFLIQYYNGEERAKGNILERFSAQQFPDLHSELNLSSLELGDSALYFCASRQGDGNNEQFFGPGTRLTVL.

This clone was recorded once. The rearrangement uses TRBV9 and TRBJ1-3, with D unclear. Per germline, CDR1 SGDLS and CDR2 YYNGEE. The CDR3 spans 17 residues. V was pared by 1 base and J by 4 bases, with 18 bases between. CDR3 amino acids: CASSVSSGAGQGNTIYF. The CDR3 DNA is TGTGCCAGCAGCGTATCGTCGGGAGCAGGCCAAGGAAACACCATATATTTT. The whole variable domain, remainder taken from reference TRBV9 and TRBJ1-3, is DSGVTQTPKHLITATGQRVTLRCSPRSGDLSVYWYQQSLDQGLQFLIQYYNGEERAKGNILERFSAQQFPDLHSELNLSSLELGDSALYFCASSVSSGAGQGNTIYFGEGSWLTVV.

The chain is built from TRBV4-2 and TRBJ1-6; D perhaps matches TRBD1 (6 bases). This CDR3 has 16 residues. Germline CDR1 is LGHNA and CDR2 is YNFKEQ. V was trimmed by 0 bases and J by 7 bases, leaving 13 bases between them. The CDR3 coding sequence is TGTGCCAGCAGCCAAGAGGTGTCAGGGGTCAATTCACCCCTCCACTTT. Translated: CASSQEVSGVNSPLHF.

The chain has TRBV18 and TRBJ1-5; 7 bases are shared with TRBD1. CDR1 and CDR2 (germline): KGHSH, LQKENI. This CDR3 contains 13 residues. V shed 6 bases and J 7 bases; nucleotides not matched to a gene: 6. DNA of the CDR3: TGTGCCAGCTCTAACGACAGGGAACAGCCCCAGCATTTT. Its protein is CASSNDREQPQHF.

V and J are TRBV20-1 and TRBJ2-7, with 7 bases matching TRBD1. J was trimmed by 6 bases and V by 3 bases; bases with no gene match: 8. The CDR3 is 13 amino acids. Germline V gene lookup returns CDR1 DFQATT and CDR2 SNEGSKA (reference sequence). CDR3 in amino acids: CSASGAGGGEQYF. The CDR3, as DNA: TGCAGTGCTAGTGGGGCAGGGGGTGGCGAGCAGTACTTC.

The chain joins TRBV10-3 to TRBJ2-7, with TRBD1 identical over 7 bases. The CDR3 is 16 amino acids. The V and J ends lost 7 bases and 3 bases, in that order; junction bases with no gene match: 15. Germline V gene sequence: CDR1 ENHRY, CDR2 SYGVKD. The chain's CDR3 is CAIMTQPDRRLYEQYF. The CDR3 coding sequence is TGTGCCATCATGACGCAACCGGACAGGCGGCTCTACGAGCAGTACTTC.

This clone appeared a single time. Other DNA sequences in the same sample also yield this CDR3. The genes are TRBV5-1 and TRBJ2-5, with a weak D call TRBD1 (6 bases). The V gene's germline CDR1 is SGHRS and CDR2 YFSETQ. There are 13 residues in the CDR3. V was shortened by 4 bases and J by 2 bases, with 9 bases between the two germline ends. CDR3 protein: CASSLRGQETQYF. CDR3 nucleotides: TGCGCCAGCAGCCTCAGGGGACAAGAGACCCAGTACTTC. Supplemented by reference TRBV5-1 and TRBJ2-5, the full variable domain reads KAGVTQTPRYLIKTRGQQVTLSCSPISGHRSVSWYQQTPGQGLQFLFEYFSETQRNKGNFPGRFSGRQFSNSRSEMNVSTLELGDSALYLCASSLRGQETQYFGPGTRLLVL.

The chain links TRBV15 to TRBJ1-4; D ambiguous. The germline V and J ends were trimmed by 6 bases and 12 bases, with 20 bases remaining between them. This CDR3 comprises 14 residues. Germline V gives CDR1 LNHNV, CDR2 YYDKDF (reference sequence). This CDR3 is CATSPQRIHLELFF. Here the CDR3 DNA reads TGTGCCACCAGTCCACAGCGGATACATTTGGAACTGTTTTTT.

The CDR3 coding sequence is TGTGCCAGTAGGCGTACGAGCACCGGGGAGCTGTTTTTT. Translating gives CASRRTSTGELFF. The genes are TRBV19 and TRBJ2-2, with D hard to call. Germline V gives CDR1 LNHDA, CDR2 SQIVND (reference sequence). With 6 bases removed from V and 4 bases from J, the gap between germline ends came to 9 bases. The CDR3 extends over 13 amino acids.

V is TRBV18 and J is TRBJ2-1, with TRBD2 identical over 11 bases. The germline V gene has CDR1 KGHSH and CDR2 LQKENI. The CDR3 consists of 17 residues. Trimming at V came to 0 bases and at J to 4 bases, leaving 5 bases not matched to a gene. The CDR3: CASSPPLAGGPYNEQFF. As DNA, the CDR3 is TGTGCCAGCTCACCACCGCTAGCGGGGGGACCGTACAATGAGCAGTTCTTC.

V is TRBV3-1 (or the pseudogene TRBV3-2) and J is TRBJ2-1, with 9 positions matching TRBD2. The germline gives CDR1 LGHDT, CDR2 YNNKEL (reference sequence). This CDR3 has 14 amino acids. With V trimmed by 7 bases and J by 9 bases, 10 bases remained unmatched. In DNA form, the CDR3 reads TGTGCCAGCAAACCCCCGGGACTAGCTGGTGAGCAGTTCTTC. It is translated as CASKPPGLAGEQFF.

This clone was seen only a few times. The V and J genes are TRBV5-4 and TRBJ1-2, with 10 bases fitting TRBD1. The germline CDR1 and CDR2 sequences are SGHNT and YYREEE (reference sequence). J was trimmed by 7 bases and V by 0 bases; bases with no gene match: 6. There are 15 residues in the CDR3. The chain's CDR3 is CASSLDNGQGVGYTF. CDR3 nucleotides: TGTGCCAGCAGCTTGGACAACGGACAGGGGGTTGGCTACACCTTC.

J is TRBJ2-7 and V is TRBV9, with 9 nucleotides matching TRBD2. Germline values: CDR1 SGDLS, CDR2 YYNGEE. The CDR3 is 14 residues long. Trimming at V came to 4 bases and at J to 0 bases, leaving 2 bases not matched to a gene. DNA of the CDR3: TGTGCCAGCAGCCGTAGCGGGGGCTCCTACGAGCAGTACTTC. It encodes CASSRSGGSYEQYF.

The CDR3 sequence is CASSPSGGRETQYF. CDR3 DNA sequence: TGTGCCAGCAGCCCCTCGGGGGGCCGAGAGACCCAGTACTTC. The chain carries TRBV7-3 and TRBJ2-5; D is perhaps TRBD2 (7 bases). Germline V gives CDR1 SGHTA, CDR2 FQGTGA. The CDR3 consists of 14 residues. V was trimmed by 5 bases and J by 4 bases, leaving 14 bases between them.

The chain has TRBV7-3 and TRBJ2-5; the match to TRBD2 covers 10 bases. The CDR3 totals 15 residues. V lost 6 bases and J lost 5; bases outside the gene matches: 9. Germline V gene data show CDR1 as SGHTA and CDR2 as FQGTGA. CDR3 coding DNA: TGTGCCAGCAGTTTGAGTAGCGGGGGGTTTGAGACCCAGTACTTC. Translating gives CASSLSSGGFETQYF. The full variable domain, its missing parts supplied by reference TRBV7-3 and TRBJ2-5, is GAGVSQTPSNKVTEKGKYVELRCDPISGHTALYWYRQSLGQGPEFLIYFQGTGAADDSGLPNDRFFAVRPEGSVSTLKIQRTERGDSAVYLCASSLSSGGFETQYFGPGTRLLVL.

The chain is built from TRBV27 and TRBJ2-1; D perhaps matches TRBD1 (6 bases). Germline-derived CDR1 and CDR2 are MNHEY and SMNVEV (reference sequence). CDR3 length: 14 residues. Trimming took 5 bases from V and 5 from J, leaving 13 bases between them. Here the CDR3 DNA reads TGTGCCAGCAGTAGGACAGCCTGGGACAATGAGCAGTTCTTC. It codes for CASSRTAWDNEQFF.

The chain links TRBV27 to TRBJ1-2; D uncertain. V was shortened by 4 bases and J by 3 bases, with 9 bases between the two germline ends. The CDR3 runs to 13 residues. Germline assignment: CDR1 MNHEY and CDR2 SMNVEV (reference sequence). The CDR3 spells CASSSYADYGYTF. The CDR3 bases are TGTGCCAGCAGTTCCTACGCGGACTATGGCTACACCTTC.

The genes are TRBV5-1 and TRBJ2-7, with TRBD1 matching 11 bases. The CDR3 has 14 residues. V lost 4 bases and J lost 7; bases outside the gene matches: 7. CDR1 is SGHRS, CDR2 YFSETQ, per germline. The CDR3 bases are TGCGCCAGCAGCATAGGACAGGGGGCTGGGGAGCAGTACTTC. Amino acid sequence: CASSIGQGAGEQYF.

This clone has more than one count but fewer than ten. The chain recombines TRBV13 with TRBJ1-2; tentatively, D is TRBD1 (6 bases). Trimming left V 1 base short and J 2 bases short, with 11 bases between. The CDR3 sequence is 15 residues long. Looked up from germline, CDR1 is PRHDT and CDR2 is FYEKMQ (reference sequence). DNA for the CDR3: TGTGCCAGCAGCTTAGCCGACGGACAGAACTATGGCTACACCTTC. This gives the protein CASSLADGQNYGYTF.

The V call is TRBV18, the J call TRBJ1-4; no definite D call. The germline CDR1 and CDR2 sequences are KGHSH and LQKENI. The V end lost 0 bases, the J end lost 2 bases, and 13 bases lay between the germline ends. The CDR3 runs 17 residues. The CDR3 DNA reads TGTGCCAGCTCACCACCTTTGGAGGGTGAGACTAATGAAAAACTGTTTTTT. Amino acids: CASSPPLEGETNEKLFF.

This chain connects TRBV6-2 or TRBV6-3 to TRBJ2-3; 8 nucleotides line up with TRBD2. CDR3 length equals 20 residues. V was pared by 2 bases and J by 6 bases, with 22 bases of the junction left unmatched. Germline values: CDR1 MNHEY, CDR2 SVGEGT. CDR3 in DNA: TGTGCCAGCAGTTACGAACATAACCTCTCCCAGCGGGGGCCCCGGGATACGCAGTATTTT. Its protein product is CASSYEHNLSQRGPRDTQYF.

This clone appeared a single time. The rearrangement joins TRBV24-1 to TRBJ2-1; D is undetermined. The V gene lost 6 bases and the J gene lost 4 bases, with 9 bases spanning the gap. The CDR3 is 13 residues long. Germline V gene lookup returns CDR1 KGHDR and CDR2 SFDVKD. The CDR3, as DNA: TGTGCCACCAGTAACGGAGCTTACAATGAGCAGTTCTTC. It specifies CATSNGAYNEQFF.

The chain couples TRBV5-4 to TRBJ1-1; perhaps TRBD1 as D (6 bases). Trimming pared 4 bases from V and 1 base from J, leaving 14 bases between. The CDR3 totals 15 residues. Germline lookup yields CDR1 SGHNT and CDR2 YYREEE (reference sequence). In DNA form, the CDR3 reads TGTGCCAGCAGCCCGAAACCAGGGGAGAACACTGAAGCTTTCTTT. Amino acids: CASSPKPGENTEAFF.